This T cell receptor (beta chain) originates from a study of OX40 agonist ivuxolimab in advanced cancers. Study context: Participants averaged approximately 60 years of age (range about 23 to 79) and were 75% to 90% male. It was permissible to have had prior anti-PD-1, anti-PD-L1 or anti-CTLA-4 therapy, and about 40% had some.

The length of the CDR3 is 14 residues. Profiled with immunoSEQ multiplex PCR; TCRdb holds only in-frame clones, not every one. The data hold 45,000 to 50,000 clones, with approximately 91% observed a single time. The receptor was derived from an adult with an advanced solid tumor such as melanoma, head and neck, liver or kidney cancer. Material: CD4+ or CD8+ T cells sorted from blood, obtained in a trial of the OX40 agonist ivuxolimab. V and J are TRBV21-1 and TRBJ2-7. TRBV21-1 is given as a pseudogene. CDR3: CASSKEDGYYEQYF. The CDR3 nucleotides read TGTGCCAGCAGCAAAGAGGACGGGTACTACGAGCAGTACTTC.